The T cell receptor beta chain under discussion was sequenced for a study of blood T cell repertoires in COVID-19. The CDR3 has 15 amino acids. Germline CDR1 SGHAT, CDR2 FQNNGV. V shed 5 bases and J shed 1 base, with 15 bases lying between them. Participant-reported clinical history was the basis for cohort assignment. Recovery meant two consecutive negative NP/OP PCR tests, professional clearance, or resolved symptoms. In the original analysis: Estimated nucleated cell counts came from reference gene primer amplification. Some clones are missing from TCRdb's copy, which holds only in-frame ones; the method was immunoSEQ multiplex PCR. That table gives V, J and clone size, and the DNA gave D and trimming. The sample consists of approximately 400,000 clones, 88% of them appearing once.

This TCR came from a woman between 18 and 29 years old who had recovered from COVID-19. The chain links TRBV11-2 to TRBJ2-7; possible D gene TRBD2, 7 bases. Sample: PBMCs or T cells enriched from blood (not recorded which). The CDR3 loop reads CASSSLAGASYEQYF. CDR3 DNA sequence: TGTGCCAGCAGCAGCCTGGCGGGGGCTTCCTACGAGCAGTACTTC.